The 3 T cell receptor beta chains below were found in one sample sequenced in a study of T cell repertoires in cytomegalovirus infection. Their target antigens are unknown. TCRdb called the reads again in MiXCR, with one record for every CDR3 protein. Of about 900,000 distinct CDR3 sequences listed, 30% to 40% are singletons. The source material was cultured CD8+ T cells from PBMCs, sampled from culture after CMV antigen stimulation. The receptors originated from a human donor in good health (CMV status not recorded). Some clones in this sample may be carry-over from other donors' samples.

This clonotype was counted only a few times. The chain employs TRBV27 and TRBJ2-7; a weak D match, TRBD1 (6 bases). From germline, CDR1 is MNHEY and CDR2 SMNVEV (reference sequence). Trimming left V 4 bases short and J 2 bases short, with 15 bases between. This CDR3 comprises 15 residues. DNA for the CDR3: TGTGCCAGCAGTTCTCTAGGGGGTAAACCCTACGAGCAGTACTTC. This codes for CASSSLGGKPYEQYF.

The V call is TRBV7-6, the J call TRBJ2-1; 7 bases align to TRBD2. From germline, CDR1 is SGHVS and CDR2 FNYEAQ. V was pared by 2 bases and J by 8 bases, with 6 bases of the junction left unmatched. The CDR3 is made up of 14 amino acids. The CDR3 coding sequence is TGTGCCAGCAGCTTACAGGCTAGCGGACATGAGCAGTTCTTC. Its translation: CASSLQASGHEQFF. The whole variable domain, remainder taken from reference TRBV7-6 and TRBJ2-1, is GAGVSQSPRYKVTKRGQDVALRCDPISGHVSLYWYRQALGQGPEFLTYFNYEAQQDKSGLPNDRFSAERPEGSISTLTIQRTEQRDSAMYRCASSLQASGHEQFFGPGTRLTVL.

In this sample, this clonotype turned up many times. This chain links TRBV7-9 with TRBJ1-5, with 7 bases fitting TRBD1. The V and J ends lost 5 bases and 4 bases, in that order; junction bases with no gene match: 2. There are 13 residues in the CDR3. Germline values: CDR1 SEHNR, CDR2 FQNEAQ (reference sequence). DNA of the CDR3: TGTGCCAGCAGCGGGGGACAGAATCAGCCCCAGCATTTT. Amino acids: CASSGGQNQPQHF.